Sequencing of this T cell receptor beta chain was carried out in a study of blood T cell repertoires in COVID-19. At the level of the study: COVID-19 samples, acute and convalescent, were from the United States, Italy and Spain. Sample material is recorded as cDNA or gDNA derived from T cells, B-cell-depleted T cells, or PBMCs.

Generated by immunoSEQ multiplex PCR, the TCRdb table keeps only in-frame clones and is missing some. Of about 170,000 clones listed, 74% were seen once; the top ten hold less than 3%. Germline values: CDR1 SNHLY, CDR2 FYNNEI. Trimming cost V 0 bases and J 2 bases, with 10 bases left between them. The CDR3 has 15 amino acids. Sequenced input: peripheral blood. The receptor comes from a woman older than 75 with acute or convalescent COVID-19. The chain joins TRBV2 to TRBJ2-5, with D unresolved. This chain's CDR3 is CASSEAGRPQETQYF. The CDR3 DNA is TGTGCCAGCAGTGAAGCGGGCAGGCCGCAAGAGACCCAGTACTTC.